This T cell receptor (beta chain) was identified during a study of shared clonotypes between healthy human individuals. Study conclusions and caveats: It was anticipated that sequencing depth would influence how many clonotypes donors shared.

Deep level was the assay's run setting. This table comes from immunoSEQ multiplex PCR, and its TCRdb copy is limited to in-frame clones, with some not included. Of fewer than 700,000 clones listed, around 78% are singletons. After removal of 8 bases from V and 0 bases from J, the junction contained 10 bases not matched to a gene. CDR3 length equals 16 residues. CDR1 and CDR2 (germline): GTSNPN, SVGIG (reference sequence). Donors were healthy HIV-negative adults without recently reported acute infections or vaccinations. A remark on this clone: Its specificity is not known.

The origin of this receptor is a woman aged 40 to 50 in good health. Some clones in this sample may be carry-over from other donors' samples. The specimen sequenced was PBMCs. The genes are TRBV30 and TRBJ2-2; 9 nucleotides agree with TRBD2. The CDR3 coding sequence is TGTGCCGCCCCTGCGGCTAGCGGGACGAACACCGGGGAGCTGTTTTTT. It encodes CAAPAASGTNTGELFF.